These 32 T cell receptor beta chains originate from one sample sequenced in a study of response to subunit inactivated influenza vaccine. TCRdb processed the RT-PCR reads anew with MiXCR; each CDR3 protein has one entry. Of more than 250,000 distinct CDR3 sequences listed, about a fifth are singletons. This sample comprised PBMCs from blood, obtained roughly 20 months after vaccination. All receptors come from a man between 50 and 75 years old who received an inactivated influenza vaccine.

Many counts were recorded for this clonotype. The V and J genes are TRBV29-1 and TRBJ1-2; D unresolved. V gave up 4 bases and J gave up 0 bases, with 12 bases separating them. CDR3 length: 14 residues. The V gene's germline CDR1 is SQVTM and CDR2 ANQGSEA. CDR3 nucleotide sequence: TGCAGCGTTGGTGGGAGGCCCCCTAACTATGGCTACACCTTC. Amino acid sequence: CSVGGRPPNYGYTF.

The chain recombines TRBV28 with TRBJ2-7; D perhaps matches TRBD1 (5 bases). V was pared by 4 bases and J by 4 bases, with 11 bases between. Germline CDR1 is MDHEN and CDR2 is SYDVKM. This CDR3 comprises 13 residues. CDR3 loop: CASSSPDRYEQYF. The CDR3, as DNA: TGTGCCAGCAGTTCCCCCGACAGATACGAGCAGTACTTC.

This clonotype was picked up a small number of times. The rearrangement links TRBV3-1 to TRBJ1-2; the D gene is possibly TRBD1 (5 bases). Germline CDR1 reads LGHDT; CDR2 reads YNNKEL (reference sequence). The CDR3 runs 14 residues. V was pared by 1 base and J by 5 bases, with 11 bases between. CDR3 residues: CASSQGDGGYGYTF. As DNA, the CDR3 is TGTGCCAGCAGCCAAGGTGACGGGGGGTATGGCTACACCTTC.

This clonotype was counted ten times or more. The V and J genes are TRBV12-3 or TRBV12-4 and TRBJ2-7, with D possibly being TRBD2 (6 bases). Trimming pared 3 bases from V and 7 bases from J, leaving 16 bases between. This CDR3 region has 14 residues. The CDR3, as DNA: TGTGCCAGCAGTTTGGCGGCTATGGAGGGGGAGCAGTACTTC. This encodes CASSLAAMEGEQYF.

The chain has TRBV5-1 and TRBJ1-5; D gene unclear. The CDR3 totals 15 residues. V shed 3 bases and J shed 1 base, with 11 bases lying between them. CDR1 and CDR2 (germline): SGHRS, YFSETQ. The CDR3 DNA reads TGCGCCAGCAGCTCCGGTTCCGGGAGCAATCAGCCCCAGCATTTT. Protein sequence: CASSSGSGSNQPQHF.

CDR3 region: CASSLPAQAGGQNIQYF. For the CDR3, the DNA is TGTGCCAGCAGCTTACCCGCCCAAGCGGGGGGTCAAAACATTCAGTACTTC. The chain couples TRBV11-2 to TRBJ2-4; the match to TRBD2 covers 9 bases. CDR3 length equals 17 residues. J lost 5 bases, V lost 2 bases, and 10 bases had no gene match. Looked up from germline, CDR1 is SGHAT and CDR2 is FQNNGV.

This chain joins TRBV27 and TRBJ1-3, with TRBD1 as a possible D gene (5 bases). Germline assignment: CDR1 MNHEY and CDR2 SMNVEV (reference sequence). The V end was cut by 6 bases, the J end by 0 bases, with 15 bases between. The CDR3 is made up of 16 amino acids. CDR3 DNA sequence: TGTGCCAGCAGCGCAGCGGGGGGGTTCTCTGGAAACACCATATATTTT. Translating it yields CASSAAGGFSGNTIYF.

The sample holds many counts of this clonotype. This chain joins TRBV2 and TRBJ2-2; no firm D call. CDR3 length equals 14 residues. Trimming cost V 6 bases and J 0 bases, with 8 bases left between them. CDR1 is SNHLY, CDR2 FYNNEI, per germline. The CDR3 nucleotides read TGTGCCAGCAGAAGGACGACGAACACCGGGGAGCTGTTTTTT. Translation gives CASRRTTNTGELFF.

The chain is built from TRBV4-1 and TRBJ2-1; perhaps TRBD2 as D (5 bases). The V end lost 4 bases, the J end lost 6 bases, and 13 bases lay between the germline ends. CDR3 length equals 14 residues. Germline CDR1 MGHRA, CDR2 YSYEKL. The DNA of the CDR3 is TGCGCCAGCAGCCCCGTCAGAGGGTCCAATGAGCAGTTCTTC. This gives the protein CASSPVRGSNEQFF.

This chain uses TRBV7-2 with TRBJ1-1; D possibly corresponds to TRBD1 (6 bases). Trimming pared 5 bases from V and 1 base from J, leaving 14 bases between. The CDR3 length is 15 residues. CDR1 is SGHTA, CDR2 FQGNSA, per germline. CDR3 DNA sequence: TGTGCCAGCAGCGCGCAACAGGGTGGGAACACTGAAGCTTTCTTT. It encodes CASSAQQGGNTEAFF.

J is TRBJ2-7 and V is TRBV28; maybe TRBD2 (6 bases). The V and J ends lost 4 bases and 7 bases respectively, with 14 bases between them. The CDR3 contains 13 residues. Germline lookup yields CDR1 MDHEN and CDR2 SYDVKM. The DNA of the CDR3 is TGTGCCAGCAGTTGGTCAGCCCTAGCGGAGCAGTACTTC. Protein product: CASSWSALAEQYF. Using reference TRBV28 and TRBJ2-7 for the parts outside the CDR3, the full variable domain is DVKVTQSSRYLVKRTGEKVFLECVQDMDHENMFWYRQDPGLGLRLIYFSYDVKMKEKGDIPEGYSVSREKKERFSLILESASTNQTSMYLCASSWSALAEQYFGPGTRLTVT.

The chain is built from TRBV5-1 and TRBJ1-1; no clear D. The CDR3 loop spans 15 amino acids. The V end lost 1 base, the J end lost 3 bases, and 13 bases lay between the germline ends. Looked up from germline, CDR1 is SGHRS and CDR2 is YFSETQ. The CDR3 region is CASSLFRTRDTEAFF. CDR3 nucleotides: TGCGCCAGCAGCTTGTTTAGGACGAGGGACACTGAAGCTTTCTTT.

The V call is TRBV30, the J call TRBJ1-2; D remains ambiguous. Trimming took 3 bases from V and 8 from J, leaving 13 bases between them. Germline V gene data show CDR1 as GTSNPN and CDR2 as SVGIG (reference sequence). The CDR3 is made up of 12 amino acids. The CDR3 here is CAWSLTVGGYTF. As DNA, the CDR3 is TGTGCCTGGAGCCTAACAGTCGGAGGCTACACCTTC.

This clonotype was observed a few times. The chain employs TRBV29-1 and TRBJ2-2; D could derive from TRBD1 or TRBD2 (6 bases each). Trimming took 5 bases from V and 10 from J, leaving 20 bases between them. Germline V gene sequence: CDR1 SQVTM, CDR2 ANQGSEA. The CDR3 sequence is 14 residues long. The CDR3 DNA is TGCAGCGTTTCACCATCAATCGGGGGCGCGGAGCTGTTTTTT. Amino acids: CSVSPSIGGAELFF.

This clonotype has just a few counts. This sequence joins TRBV7-2 and TRBJ2-1; no clear D gene. The CDR3 consists of 13 residues. The V end was cut by 1 base, the J end by 5 bases, with 6 bases between. CDR1 and CDR2 from the germline V gene are SGHTA and FQGNSA. The CDR3 DNA reads as TGTGCCAGCAGCTTAGAGGCCCACAATGAGCAGTTCTTC. Amino acids: CASSLEAHNEQFF. The variable domain in full, completed from reference TRBV7-2 and TRBJ2-1, reads GAGVSQSPSNKVTEKGKDVELRCDPISGHTALYWYRQSLGQGLEFLIYFQGNSAPDKSGLPSDRFSAERTGGSVSTLTIQRTQQEDSAVYLCASSLEAHNEQFFGPGTRLTVL.

DNA for the CDR3: TGTGCCAGCAGTTTTCAGGGTTTAAGGGCGACCTACAATGAGCAGTTCTTC. This sequence encodes CASSFQGLRATYNEQFF. This chain connects TRBV27 to TRBJ2-1; tentatively, D is TRBD1 (5 bases). Germline V gives CDR1 MNHEY, CDR2 SMNVEV (reference sequence). The CDR3 runs to 17 residues. V was pared by 3 bases and J by 2 bases, with 17 bases between.

This chain links TRBV12-3 or TRBV12-4 with TRBJ1-2; D unresolved. The ends were cut back, 4 bases at V and 7 bases at J, with 13 bases in the middle. This CDR3 has 13 residues. The CDR3 nucleotides read TGTGCCAGCAGTTCTAAATTGACAATTGGCTACACCTTC. It translates to CASSSKLTIGYTF.

This clonotype was counted a few times. The V and J genes are TRBV4-1 and TRBJ1-5; D possibly corresponds to TRBD1 (6 bases). The CDR3 extends over 15 amino acids. Germline V gene sequence: CDR1 MGHRA, CDR2 YSYEKL. V was shortened by 4 bases and J by 3 bases, with 13 bases between the two germline ends. CDR3 region: CASSPLTGYNQPQHF. The CDR3 bases are TGCGCCAGCAGCCCCCTGACAGGTTACAATCAGCCCCAGCATTTT.

The genes are TRBV3-1 and TRBJ2-5; D is unresolved. CDR1 LGHDT and CDR2 YNNKEL come from the germline V gene (reference sequence). V shed 8 bases and J shed 4 bases, with 11 bases lying between them. The CDR3 is 12 residues long. In DNA form, the CDR3 reads TGTGCCAGCGAGGTCCCCGGAGAGACCCAGTACTTC. It specifies CASEVPGETQYF.

The CDR3 coding sequence is TGCGCCAGCAGCCCGTACCCGGTACAAATGAACACTGAAGCTTTCTTT. Encoded protein: CASSPYPVQMNTEAFF. This chain joins TRBV5-1 and TRBJ1-1; D gene unclear. The V end was cut by 4 bases, the J end by 0 bases, with 16 bases between. Germline V gives CDR1 SGHRS, CDR2 YFSETQ. This CDR3 region has 16 residues.

The rearrangement joins TRBV7-8 to TRBJ2-5; 9 nucleotides match TRBD1. The CDR3 spans 16 residues. V trimming: 3 bases; J trimming: 1 base; junction bases outside the gene matches: 6. Germline V gene data show CDR1 as SGHVS and CDR2 as FQNEAQ. CDR3 in DNA: TGTGCCAGCAGCTTCGACGGACAGGGGATCCAAGAGACCCAGTACTTC. Its protein product is CASSFDGQGIQETQYF.

The sample holds a few counts of this clonotype. The junction and the germline gene differ at one end; a read error may be behind it. This chain joins TRBV24-1 and TRBJ2-1, with a possible D match to TRBD2 (6 bases). CDR1 is KGHDR, CDR2 SFDVKD, per germline. There are 13 residues in the CDR3. The CDR3 spells CATSDTGTSRGIF. The DNA of the CDR3 is TGTGCCACCAGTGACACGGGGACTTCTCGAGGTATCTTC.

This chain joins TRBV29-1 and TRBJ2-7; no firm D call. Trimming shortened V by 6 bases and J by 1 base, and 10 bases separated the two germline ends. This CDR3 is 12 amino acids long. The germline V gene encodes CDR1 SQVTM and CDR2 ANQGSEA. This CDR3 is CSVFAGSYEQYF. Here the CDR3 DNA reads TGCAGCGTGTTTGCCGGGTCCTACGAGCAGTACTTC.

This sequence joins TRBV7-8 and TRBJ1-5; no clear D. CDR1 and CDR2 from the germline V gene are SGHVS and FQNEAQ. This CDR3 contains 16 residues. The germline V and J ends were trimmed by 1 base and 0 bases, with 10 bases remaining between them. CDR3 protein: CASSLGRGVSNQPQHF. The CDR3, as DNA: TGTGCCAGCAGCTTAGGCCGGGGAGTTAGCAATCAGCCCCAGCATTTT. Based on the CDR3 plus reference TRBV7-8 and TRBJ1-5, the full variable domain is GAGVSQSPRYKVAKRGQDVALRCDPISGHVSLFWYQQALGQGPEFLTYFQNEAQLDKSGLPSDRFFAERPEGSVSTLKIQRTQQEDSAVYLCASSLGRGVSNQPQHFGDGTRLSIL.

This clonotype was recorded many times. The genes are TRBV2 and TRBJ1-5, with 7 bases lining up with TRBD1. The CDR3 consists of 15 residues. Trimming removed 5 bases from V and 3 bases from J; junction bases left unmatched: 7. The germline V gene has CDR1 SNHLY and CDR2 FYNNEI. CDR3 coding DNA: TGTGCCAGCAGTAAAGACAGGGTGAACAATCAGCCCCAGCATTTT. Residues: CASSKDRVNNQPQHF.

There are a few counts of this clonotype. The chain has TRBV5-1 and TRBJ1-2; TRBD1 matches 9 bases. This CDR3 is built from 15 residues. CDR1 is SGHRS and CDR2 is YFSETQ in the germline V gene. V gave up 2 bases and J gave up 8 bases; unmatched junction bases: 10. DNA of the CDR3: TGCGCCAGCAGCTTAGGGACAGGGTGGAACTTGGGCTACACCTTC. Translating gives CASSLGTGWNLGYTF. The variable domain in full, completed from reference TRBV5-1 and TRBJ1-2, reads KAGVTQTPRYLIKTRGQQVTLSCSPISGHRSVSWYQQTPGQGLQFLFEYFSETQRNKGNFPGRFSGRQFSNSRSEMNVSTLELGDSALYLCASSLGTGWNLGYTFGSGTRLTVV.

The V and J genes are TRBV28 and TRBJ2-6; D is unresolved. This CDR3 is built from 17 residues. Germline CDR1 is MDHEN and CDR2 is SYDVKM. V lost 3 bases, J lost 0 bases, and 12 bases lay in between. The DNA for the CDR3 is TGTGCCAGCAGTTTGGTCGGTTTTAGCTCTGGGGCCAACGTCCTGACTTTC. It translates to CASSLVGFSSGANVLTF. The full variable domain, completed using reference TRBV28 and TRBJ2-6, is DVKVTQSSRYLVKRTGEKVFLECVQDMDHENMFWYRQDPGLGLRLIYFSYDVKMKEKGDIPEGYSVSREKKERFSLILESASTNQTSMYLCASSLVGFSSGANVLTFGAGSRLTVL.

This clonotype was picked up a small number of times. V and J are TRBV29-1 and TRBJ2-6; D tentatively fits TRBD1 or TRBD2 (6 bases each). There are 14 residues in the CDR3. Trimming stripped 6 bases from V and 4 bases from J, with 13 bases between. Per the germline V gene, CDR1 is SQVTM and CDR2 is ANQGSEA. The CDR3: CSVETGAGANVLTF. In DNA form, the CDR3 reads TGCAGCGTGGAAACGGGGGCCGGGGCCAACGTCCTGACTTTC.

In this sample, this clonotype turned up a few times. The chain carries TRBV3-1 and TRBJ2-1; D gene ambiguous. The CDR3 spans 17 residues. The germline CDR1 and CDR2 sequences are LGHDT and YNNKEL (reference sequence). Deletions cut 1 base from V and 1 base from J, with 14 bases between. CDR3 bases: TGTGCCAGCAGCCAAGGTAGAATAGGGATGTCCTACAATGAGCAGTTCTTC. Its protein product is CASSQGRIGMSYNEQFF.

Only a few counts were recorded for this clonotype. V usage is TRBV6-2 or TRBV6-3 and J usage is TRBJ2-7, with 10 bases matching TRBD2. The CDR3 is 14 residues long. Unmatched junction bases numbered 6, after V lost 8 bases and J lost 2 bases. CDR1 is MNHEY, CDR2 SVGEGT, per germline. The CDR3 region is CASCLAGGPYEQYF. For the CDR3, the DNA is TGTGCCAGCTGCTTAGCGGGGGGCCCCTACGAGCAGTACTTC.

The chain joins TRBV20-1 to TRBJ2-1; D perhaps matches TRBD2 (6 bases). The CDR3 is made up of 16 amino acids. V was trimmed by 3 bases and J by 3 bases, leaving 18 bases between them. Germline assignment: CDR1 DFQATT and CDR2 SNEGSKA (reference sequence). For the CDR3, the DNA is TGCAGTGCTAGCCCAGGGTGGGGAGGTTTCTACAATGAGCAGTTCTTC. It translates to CSASPGWGGFYNEQFF.

J is TRBJ2-7 and V is TRBV10-3, with a tentative D call TRBD2 (6 bases). V lost 2 bases to trimming and J lost 4 bases, with 18 bases between them. Germline values: CDR1 ENHRY, CDR2 SYGVKD. The length of the CDR3 is 16 residues. The CDR3 protein is CAISEMDGGDLYEQYF. The DNA for the CDR3 is TGTGCCATCAGTGAGATGGACGGAGGGGACCTATACGAGCAGTACTTC.